This T cell receptor (beta chain) was retrieved from a study of T-cell reconstitution after alpha-beta-depleted transplantation in children. The V gene lost 3 bases and the J gene lost 8 bases, with 14 bases spanning the gap. The germline V gene encodes CDR1 SGHTA and CDR2 FQGNSA. This CDR3 has 14 amino acids. This clonotype was recorded many times. The TCRbeta library was prepared with unique molecular identifiers. TCRdb called the PCR reads again in MiXCR, with one record for every CDR3 protein. Here the sample spans hundreds of thousands of distinct CDR3 sequences, about 23% being singletons. The source material was PBMCs, mostly from graft donor cells, sampled 360 days after TCRalphabeta/CD19-depleted stem cell transplant. The origin of this receptor is a boy under two years old who had a stem cell transplant for acute myeloid leukemia, so the T cells may come from the graft donor. The chain is built from TRBV7-2 and TRBJ2-1; D remains ambiguous. CDR3 nucleotide sequence: TGTGCCAGCAGCTTTTCTGGCAAAGTCGATGAGCAGTTCTTC. This gives the protein CASSFSGKVDEQFF.